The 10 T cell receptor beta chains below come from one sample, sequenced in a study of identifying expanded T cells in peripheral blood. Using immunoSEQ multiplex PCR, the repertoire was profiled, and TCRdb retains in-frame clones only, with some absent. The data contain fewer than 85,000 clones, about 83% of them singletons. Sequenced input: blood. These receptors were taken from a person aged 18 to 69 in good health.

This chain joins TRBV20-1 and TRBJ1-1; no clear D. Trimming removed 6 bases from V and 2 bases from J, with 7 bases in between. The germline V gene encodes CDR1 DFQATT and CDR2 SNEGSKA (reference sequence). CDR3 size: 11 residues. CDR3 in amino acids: CSAPTNTEAFF. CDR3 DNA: TGCAGTGCCCCTACAAACACTGAAGCTTTCTTT.

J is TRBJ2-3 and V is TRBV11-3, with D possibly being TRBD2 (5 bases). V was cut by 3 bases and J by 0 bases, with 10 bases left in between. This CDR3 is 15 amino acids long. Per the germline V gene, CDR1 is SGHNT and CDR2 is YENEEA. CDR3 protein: CASSLGGPSTDTQYF. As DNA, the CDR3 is TGTGCCAGCAGCTTGGGCGGGCCGAGCACAGATACGCAGTATTTT.

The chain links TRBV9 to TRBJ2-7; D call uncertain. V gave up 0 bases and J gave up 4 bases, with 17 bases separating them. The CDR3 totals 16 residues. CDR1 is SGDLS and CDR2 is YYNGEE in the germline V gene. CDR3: CASSVGLMGPNYEQYF. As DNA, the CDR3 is TGTGCCAGCAGCGTAGGGCTAATGGGTCCAAATTACGAGCAGTACTTC.

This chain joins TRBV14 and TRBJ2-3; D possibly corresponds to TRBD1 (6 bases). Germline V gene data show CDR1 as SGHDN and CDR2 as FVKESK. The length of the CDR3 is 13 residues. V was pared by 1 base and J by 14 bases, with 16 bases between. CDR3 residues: CASSQVGDTGWYF. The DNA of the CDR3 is TGTGCCAGCAGCCAAGTGGGGGACACTGGATGGTATTTT.

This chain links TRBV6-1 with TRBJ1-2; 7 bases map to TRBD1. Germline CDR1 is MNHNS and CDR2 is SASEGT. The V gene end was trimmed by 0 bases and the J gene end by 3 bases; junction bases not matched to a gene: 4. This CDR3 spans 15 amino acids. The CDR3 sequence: CASSEADRPHYGYTF. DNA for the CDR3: TGTGCCAGCAGTGAAGCGGACAGGCCGCACTATGGCTACACCTTC.

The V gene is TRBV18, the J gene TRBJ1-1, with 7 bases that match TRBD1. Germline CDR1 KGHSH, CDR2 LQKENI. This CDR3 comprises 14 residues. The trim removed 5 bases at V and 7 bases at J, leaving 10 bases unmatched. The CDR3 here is CASSEGQSGVEAFF. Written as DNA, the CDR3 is TGTGCCAGCTCAGAGGGACAGTCAGGGGTTGAAGCTTTCTTT.

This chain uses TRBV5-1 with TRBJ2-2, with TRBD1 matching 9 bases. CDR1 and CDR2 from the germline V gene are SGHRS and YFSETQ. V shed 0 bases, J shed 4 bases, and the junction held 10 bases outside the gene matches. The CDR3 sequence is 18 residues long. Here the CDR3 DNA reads TGCGCCAGCAGCTTGGAAGAGGCGGGACAGGGCAGCACCGGGGAGCTGTTTTTT. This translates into CASSLEEAGQGSTGELFF.

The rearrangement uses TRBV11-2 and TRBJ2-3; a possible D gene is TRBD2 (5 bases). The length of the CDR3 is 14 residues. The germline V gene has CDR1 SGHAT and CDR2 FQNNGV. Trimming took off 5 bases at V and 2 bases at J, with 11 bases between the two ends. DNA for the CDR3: TGTGCCAGCAGCGGGAGAAGGGTCACAGATACGCAGTATTTT. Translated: CASSGRRVTDTQYF.

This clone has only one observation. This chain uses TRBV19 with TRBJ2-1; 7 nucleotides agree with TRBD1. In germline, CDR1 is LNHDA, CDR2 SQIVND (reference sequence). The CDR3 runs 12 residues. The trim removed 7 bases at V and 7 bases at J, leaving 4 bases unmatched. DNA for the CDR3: TGTGCCAGTAACATACAGGGGAATGAGCAGTTCTTC. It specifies CASNIQGNEQFF. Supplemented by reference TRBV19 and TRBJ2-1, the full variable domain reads DGGITQSPKYLFRKEGQNVTLSCEQNLNHDAMYWYRQDPGQGLRLIYYSQIVNDFQKGDIAEGYSVSREKKESFPLTVTSAQKNPTAFYLCASNIQGNEQFFGPGTRLTVL.

CDR3 coding DNA: TGTGCCAGCAGCCACGATAAGGGGACAGGCCGAAACTACGAGCAGTACTTC. It specifies CASSHDKGTGRNYEQYF. The J gene is TRBJ2-7, the V gene TRBV14; 8 nucleotides match TRBD1. CDR3 length: 17 residues. CDR1 is SGHDN, CDR2 FVKESK, per germline. After removal of 3 bases from V and 3 bases from J, the junction contained 13 bases not matched to a gene.